This TCR beta chain was captured by sequencing in a study of blood T cell repertoires in COVID-19. Overall study: The United States, Italy and Spain supplied acute and convalescent COVID-19 samples. PBMCs, B-cell-depleted T cells, or T cells provided the cDNA or gDNA that made up the material.

Under the authors' procedure: Using reference gene primer amplification, nucleated cell counts were estimated. Libraries were prepared by immunoSEQ multiplex PCR; TCRdb keeps only in-frame clonotypes and omits some of them. V and J calls and clone size are given by that table; D and trimming were obtained from the DNA. The table records roughly 100,000 clones, about 85% of them present only once. V was cut by 5 bases and J by 8 bases, with 24 bases left in between. Germline CDR1 and CDR2: MNHEY and SMNVEV (reference sequence). This CDR3 has 16 amino acids. The TCR was taken from a man aged 50 to 60 with active COVID-19. What was sequenced was peripheral blood. The rearrangement links TRBV27 to TRBJ1-1; D is possibly TRBD1 (5 bases). The CDR3 reads CASSPSVWGGGSEAFF. The CDR3 bases are TGTGCCAGCAGTCCCTCGGTCTGGGGCGGGGGGTCCGAAGCTTTCTTT.